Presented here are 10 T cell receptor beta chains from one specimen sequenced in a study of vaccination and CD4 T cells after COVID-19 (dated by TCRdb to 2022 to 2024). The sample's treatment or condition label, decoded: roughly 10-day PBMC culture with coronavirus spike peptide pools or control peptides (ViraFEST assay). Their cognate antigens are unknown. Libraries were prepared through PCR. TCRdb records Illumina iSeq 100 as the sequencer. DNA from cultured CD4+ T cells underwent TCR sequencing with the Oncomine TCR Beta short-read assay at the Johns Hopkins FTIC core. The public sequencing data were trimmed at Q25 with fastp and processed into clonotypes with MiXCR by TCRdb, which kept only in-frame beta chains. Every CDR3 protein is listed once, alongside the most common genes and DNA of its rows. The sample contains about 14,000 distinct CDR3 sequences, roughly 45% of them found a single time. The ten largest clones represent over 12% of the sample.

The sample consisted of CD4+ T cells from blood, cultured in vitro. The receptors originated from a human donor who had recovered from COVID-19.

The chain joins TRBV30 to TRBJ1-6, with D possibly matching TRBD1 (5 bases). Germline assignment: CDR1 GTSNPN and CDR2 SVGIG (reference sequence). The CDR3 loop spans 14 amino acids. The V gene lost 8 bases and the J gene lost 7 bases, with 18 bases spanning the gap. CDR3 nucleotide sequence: TGTGCCAGCCCGCTCGGGACGGAGAATTCACCCCTCCACTTT. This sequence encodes CASPLGTENSPLHF.

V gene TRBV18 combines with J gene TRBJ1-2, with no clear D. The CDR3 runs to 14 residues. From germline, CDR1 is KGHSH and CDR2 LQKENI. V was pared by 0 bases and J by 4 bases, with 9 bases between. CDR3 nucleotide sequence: TGTGCCAGCTCACCACCTACTGAACGCTATGGCTACACCTTC. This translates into CASSPPTERYGYTF.

The CDR3 region is CASTQPTENTEAFF. DNA for the CDR3: TGTGCCAGTACGCAACCGACCGAGAACACTGAAGCTTTCTTT. The V and J genes are TRBV19 and TRBJ1-1; D call uncertain. The V end was cut by 7 bases, the J end by 1 base, with 13 bases between. The germline V gene has CDR1 LNHDA and CDR2 SQIVND (reference sequence). The CDR3 totals 14 residues.

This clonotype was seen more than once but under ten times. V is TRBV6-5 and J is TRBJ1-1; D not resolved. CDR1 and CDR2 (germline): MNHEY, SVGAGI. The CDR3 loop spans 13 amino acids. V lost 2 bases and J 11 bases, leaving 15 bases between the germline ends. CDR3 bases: TGTGCCAGCAGTTACCCCTTCAGTCGGAACGCTTTCTTT. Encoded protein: CASSYPFSRNAFF.

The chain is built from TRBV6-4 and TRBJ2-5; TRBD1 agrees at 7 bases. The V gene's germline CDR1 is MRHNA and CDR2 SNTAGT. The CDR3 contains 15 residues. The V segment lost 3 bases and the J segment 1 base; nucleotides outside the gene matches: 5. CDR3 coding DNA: TGTGCCAGCAGTGATCAACCAGGGGGCCAAGAGACCCAGTACTTC. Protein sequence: CASSDQPGGQETQYF.

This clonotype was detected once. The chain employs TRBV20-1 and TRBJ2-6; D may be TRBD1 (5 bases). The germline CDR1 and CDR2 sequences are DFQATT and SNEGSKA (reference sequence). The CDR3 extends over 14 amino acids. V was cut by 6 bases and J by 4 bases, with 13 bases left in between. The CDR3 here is CSALRDSGANVLTF. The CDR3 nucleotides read TGCAGTGCGCTCAGGGATTCCGGGGCCAACGTCCTGACTTTC.

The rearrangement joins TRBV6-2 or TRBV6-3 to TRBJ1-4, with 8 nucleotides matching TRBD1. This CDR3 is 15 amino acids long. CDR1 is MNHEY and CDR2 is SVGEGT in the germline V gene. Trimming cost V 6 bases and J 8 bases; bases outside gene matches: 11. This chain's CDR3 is CASRESGTGREKLFF. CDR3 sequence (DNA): TGTGCCAGCAGGGAATCCGGGACAGGAAGAGAAAAACTGTTTTTT.

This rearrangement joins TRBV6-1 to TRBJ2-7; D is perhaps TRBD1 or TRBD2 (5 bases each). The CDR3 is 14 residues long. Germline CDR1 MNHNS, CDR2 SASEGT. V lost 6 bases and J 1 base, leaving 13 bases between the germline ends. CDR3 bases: TGTGCCAGCAGGGGGACGGGACCATCCTACGAGCAGTACTTC. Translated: CASRGTGPSYEQYF.

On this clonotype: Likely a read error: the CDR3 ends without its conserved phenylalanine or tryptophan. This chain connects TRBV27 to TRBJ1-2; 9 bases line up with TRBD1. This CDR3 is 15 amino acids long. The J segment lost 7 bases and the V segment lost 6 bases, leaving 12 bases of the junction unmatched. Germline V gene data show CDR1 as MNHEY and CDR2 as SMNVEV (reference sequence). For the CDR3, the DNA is TGTGCCAGCAGACCTCAGGGACAGGGATTGGGTGGCTACACCCTC. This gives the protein CASRPQGQGLGGYTL.

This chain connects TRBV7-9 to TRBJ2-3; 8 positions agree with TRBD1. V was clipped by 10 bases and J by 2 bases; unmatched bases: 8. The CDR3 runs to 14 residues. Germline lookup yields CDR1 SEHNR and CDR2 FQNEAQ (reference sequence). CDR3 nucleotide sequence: TGTGCCATCAGGGGGCCTGCACTCACAGATACGCAGTATTTT. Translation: CAIRGPALTDTQYF.